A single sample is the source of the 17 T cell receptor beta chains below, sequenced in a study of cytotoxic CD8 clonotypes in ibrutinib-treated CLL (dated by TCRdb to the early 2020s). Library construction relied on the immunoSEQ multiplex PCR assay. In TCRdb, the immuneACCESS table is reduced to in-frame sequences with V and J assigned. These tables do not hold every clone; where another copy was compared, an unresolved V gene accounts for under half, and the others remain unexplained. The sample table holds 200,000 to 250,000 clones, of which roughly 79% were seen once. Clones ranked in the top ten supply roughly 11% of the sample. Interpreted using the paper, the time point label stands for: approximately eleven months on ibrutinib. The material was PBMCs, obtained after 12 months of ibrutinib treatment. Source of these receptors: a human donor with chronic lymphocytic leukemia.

CDR3 sequence: CASSPSGSVNEQFF. DNA for the CDR3: TGTGCCAGCTCACCGAGCGGGAGTGTCAATGAGCAGTTCTTC. V usage is TRBV18 and J usage is TRBJ2-1; 8 positions agree with TRBD2. This CDR3 has 14 residues. In germline, CDR1 is KGHSH, CDR2 LQKENI. The junction had 4 bases not matched to a gene; V was cut back by 3 bases and J by 6 bases.

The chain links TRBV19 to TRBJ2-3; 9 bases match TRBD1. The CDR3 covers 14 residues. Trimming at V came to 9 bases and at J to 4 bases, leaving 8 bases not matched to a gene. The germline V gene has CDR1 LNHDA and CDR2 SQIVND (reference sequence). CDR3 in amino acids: CASRGQGGSDTQYF. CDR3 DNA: TGTGCCAGCAGGGGACAGGGTGGTTCAGATACGCAGTATTTT.

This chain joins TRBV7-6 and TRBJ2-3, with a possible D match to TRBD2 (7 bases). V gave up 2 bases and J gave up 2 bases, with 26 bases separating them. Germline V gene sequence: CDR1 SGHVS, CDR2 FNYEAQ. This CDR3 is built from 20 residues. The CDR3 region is CASSLLFHQRRGPDTDTQYF. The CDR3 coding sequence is TGTGCCAGCAGCTTACTGTTCCACCAGAGGCGGGGGCCCGACACAGATACGCAGTATTTT. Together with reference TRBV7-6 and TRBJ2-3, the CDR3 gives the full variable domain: GAGVSQSPRYKVTKRGQDVALRCDPISGHVSLYWYRQALGQGPEFLTYFNYEAQQDKSGLPNDRFSAERPEGSISTLTIQRTEQRDSAMYRCASSLLFHQRRGPDTDTQYFGPGTRLTVL.

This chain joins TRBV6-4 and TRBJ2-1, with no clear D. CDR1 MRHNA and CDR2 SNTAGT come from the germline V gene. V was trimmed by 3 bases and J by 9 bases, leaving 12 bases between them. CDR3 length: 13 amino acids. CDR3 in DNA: TGTGCCAGCAGTGAATGGACGGTTCGTGAGCAGTTCTTC. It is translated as CASSEWTVREQFF.

The CDR3 DNA sequence: TGCGCCAGCAGCTACCAGGGGGGCTTCTCCTACGAGCAGTACTTC. Protein: CASSYQGGFSYEQYF. The V gene is TRBV5-1, the J gene TRBJ2-7, with D maybe TRBD1 (7 bases). Trimming removed 3 bases at V and 0 bases at J, with 13 bases between. There are 15 residues in the CDR3. Germline V lookup: CDR1 SGHRS, CDR2 YFSETQ.

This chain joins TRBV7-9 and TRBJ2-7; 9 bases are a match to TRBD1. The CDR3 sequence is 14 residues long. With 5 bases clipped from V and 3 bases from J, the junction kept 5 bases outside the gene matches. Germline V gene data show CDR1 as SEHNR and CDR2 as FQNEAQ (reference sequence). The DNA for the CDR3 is TGTGCCAGCAGCGACCGGGACAGGGACTACGAGCAGTACTTC. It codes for CASSDRDRDYEQYF.

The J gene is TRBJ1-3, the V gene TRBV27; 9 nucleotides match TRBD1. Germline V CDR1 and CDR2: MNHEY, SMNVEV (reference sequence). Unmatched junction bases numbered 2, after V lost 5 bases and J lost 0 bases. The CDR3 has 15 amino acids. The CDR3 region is CASSPQGASGNTIYF. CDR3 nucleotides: TGTGCCAGCAGTCCACAGGGGGCCTCTGGAAACACCATATATTTT.

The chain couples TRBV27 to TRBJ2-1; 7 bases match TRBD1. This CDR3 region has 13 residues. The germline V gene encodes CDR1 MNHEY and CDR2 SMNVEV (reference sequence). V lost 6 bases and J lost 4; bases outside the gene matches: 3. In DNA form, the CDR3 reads TGTGCCAGCAGCGGGACAGAATACAATGAGCAGTTCTTC. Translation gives CASSGTEYNEQFF.

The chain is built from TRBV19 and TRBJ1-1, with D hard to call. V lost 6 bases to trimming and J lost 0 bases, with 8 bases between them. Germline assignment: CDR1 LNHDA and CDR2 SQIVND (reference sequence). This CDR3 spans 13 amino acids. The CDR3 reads CASRTLLNTEAFF. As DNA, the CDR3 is TGTGCCAGTAGGACCTTACTGAACACTGAAGCTTTCTTT.

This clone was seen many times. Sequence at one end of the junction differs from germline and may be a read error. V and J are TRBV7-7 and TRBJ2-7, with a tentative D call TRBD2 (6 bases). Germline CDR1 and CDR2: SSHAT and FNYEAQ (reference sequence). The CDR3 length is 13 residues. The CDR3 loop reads CASSLAGRNEQYF. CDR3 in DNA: TGTGCTAGCAGCTTGGCGGGACGTAACGAGCAGTACTTC.

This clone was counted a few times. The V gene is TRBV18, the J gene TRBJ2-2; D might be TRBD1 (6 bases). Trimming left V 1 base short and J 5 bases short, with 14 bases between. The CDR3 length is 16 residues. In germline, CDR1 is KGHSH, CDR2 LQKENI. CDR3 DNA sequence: TGTGCCAGCTCACCACGGAGGCTGCAGGGGACCGGGGAGCTGTTTTTT. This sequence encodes CASSPRRLQGTGELFF.

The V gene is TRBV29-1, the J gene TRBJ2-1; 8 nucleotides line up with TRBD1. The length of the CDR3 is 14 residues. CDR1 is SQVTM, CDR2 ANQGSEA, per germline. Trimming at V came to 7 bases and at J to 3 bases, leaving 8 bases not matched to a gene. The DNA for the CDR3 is TGCAGCGGGAAGGACAGGGCTAGCTACAATGAGCAGTTCTTC. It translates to CSGKDRASYNEQFF.

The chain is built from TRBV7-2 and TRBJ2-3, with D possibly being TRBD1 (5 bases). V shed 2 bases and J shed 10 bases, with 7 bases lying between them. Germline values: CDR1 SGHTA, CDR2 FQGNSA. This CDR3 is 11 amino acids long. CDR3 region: CASSLQGAQYF. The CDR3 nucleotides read TGTGCCAGCAGCTTACAAGGGGCGCAGTATTTT.

The CDR3 nucleotides are TGCGCCAGCAGCTCGACACCCGGGACTTCTAACACCGGGGAGCTGTTTTTT. It yields the protein CASSSTPGTSNTGELFF. The rearrangement links TRBV5-1 to TRBJ2-2, with D tentatively TRBD2 (6 bases). Trimming stripped 3 bases from V and 2 bases from J, with 17 bases between. The CDR3 is 17 residues long. Germline values: CDR1 SGHRS, CDR2 YFSETQ.

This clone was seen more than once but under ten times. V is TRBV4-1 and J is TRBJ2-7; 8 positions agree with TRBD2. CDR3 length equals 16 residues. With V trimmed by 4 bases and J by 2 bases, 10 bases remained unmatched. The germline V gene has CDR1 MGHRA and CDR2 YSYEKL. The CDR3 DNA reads TGCGCCAGCAGCCCGAGCGGACTAGCAACCACCTACGAGCAGTACTTC. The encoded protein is CASSPSGLATTYEQYF.

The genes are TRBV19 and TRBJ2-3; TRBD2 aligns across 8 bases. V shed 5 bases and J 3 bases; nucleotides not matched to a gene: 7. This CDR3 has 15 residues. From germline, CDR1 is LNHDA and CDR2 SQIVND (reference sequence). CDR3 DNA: TGTGCCAGTAGTGGACCTCCGGGGGGGACAGATACGCAGTATTTT. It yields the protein CASSGPPGGTDTQYF.

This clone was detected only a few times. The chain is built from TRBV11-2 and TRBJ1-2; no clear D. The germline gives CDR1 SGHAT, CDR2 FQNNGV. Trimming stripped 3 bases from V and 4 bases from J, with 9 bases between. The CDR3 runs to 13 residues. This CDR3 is CASSLVGVYGYTF. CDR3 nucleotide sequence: TGTGCCAGCAGCTTGGTGGGAGTCTATGGCTACACCTTC.